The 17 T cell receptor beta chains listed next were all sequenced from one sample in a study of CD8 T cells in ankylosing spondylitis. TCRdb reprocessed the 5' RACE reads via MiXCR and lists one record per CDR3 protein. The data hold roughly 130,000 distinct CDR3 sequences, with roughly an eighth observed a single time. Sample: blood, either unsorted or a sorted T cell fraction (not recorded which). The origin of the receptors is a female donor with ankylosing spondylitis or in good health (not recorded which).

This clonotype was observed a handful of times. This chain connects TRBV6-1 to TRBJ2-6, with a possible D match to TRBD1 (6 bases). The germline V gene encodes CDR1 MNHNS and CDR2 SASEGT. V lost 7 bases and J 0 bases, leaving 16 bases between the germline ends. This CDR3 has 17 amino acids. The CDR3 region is CASTSWQGNSGANVLTF. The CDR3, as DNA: TGTGCCAGCACAAGTTGGCAGGGGAACTCTGGGGCCAACGTCCTGACTTTC.

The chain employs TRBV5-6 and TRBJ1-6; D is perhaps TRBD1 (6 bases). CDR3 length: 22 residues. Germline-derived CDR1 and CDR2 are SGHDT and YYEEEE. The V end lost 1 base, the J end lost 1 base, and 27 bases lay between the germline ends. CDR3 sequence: CASSLRIDWGRIPRSYNSPLHF. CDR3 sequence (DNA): TGTGCCAGCAGCTTGAGGATCGATTGGGGGCGGATCCCTAGATCCTATAATTCACCCCTCCACTTT.

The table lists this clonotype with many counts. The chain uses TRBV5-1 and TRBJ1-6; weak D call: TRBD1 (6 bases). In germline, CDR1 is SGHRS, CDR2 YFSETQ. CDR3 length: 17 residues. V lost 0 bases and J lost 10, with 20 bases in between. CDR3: CASSLESIRGGGSPLHF. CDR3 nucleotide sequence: TGCGCCAGCAGCTTGGAGTCCATCAGGGGAGGCGGCTCACCCCTCCACTTT.

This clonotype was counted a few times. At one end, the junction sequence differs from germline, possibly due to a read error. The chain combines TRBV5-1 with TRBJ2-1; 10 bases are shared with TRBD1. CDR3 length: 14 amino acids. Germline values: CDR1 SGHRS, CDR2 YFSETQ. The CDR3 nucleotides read TGTGCCAGTAGACCGGGACAGGGGATATATGAGCAGTTCTTC. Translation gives CASRPGQGIYEQFF.

This CDR3 reads CASSDLLGGPETQYF. In nucleotides, the CDR3 is TGTGCCAGCAGTGATTTGTTGGGGGGCCCCGAGACCCAGTACTTC. The V gene is TRBV2, the J gene TRBJ2-5; D may be TRBD1 or TRBD2 (6 bases each). This CDR3 contains 15 residues. The V end was cut by 3 bases, the J end by 5 bases, with 16 bases between. CDR1 and CDR2 from the germline V gene are SNHLY and FYNNEI.

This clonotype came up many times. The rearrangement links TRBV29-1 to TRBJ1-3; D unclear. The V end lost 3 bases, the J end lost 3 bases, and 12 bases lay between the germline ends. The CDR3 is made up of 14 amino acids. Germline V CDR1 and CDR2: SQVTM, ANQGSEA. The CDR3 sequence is CSVEPIRGGNTIYF. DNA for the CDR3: TGCAGCGTTGAGCCAATCCGGGGTGGAAACACCATATATTTT.

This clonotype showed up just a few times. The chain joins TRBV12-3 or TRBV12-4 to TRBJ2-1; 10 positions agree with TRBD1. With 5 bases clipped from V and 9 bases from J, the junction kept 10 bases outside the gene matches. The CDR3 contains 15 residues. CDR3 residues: CASSISGTGVGEQFF. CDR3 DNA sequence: TGTGCCAGCAGTATCTCCGGGACAGGGGTGGGTGAGCAGTTCTTC.

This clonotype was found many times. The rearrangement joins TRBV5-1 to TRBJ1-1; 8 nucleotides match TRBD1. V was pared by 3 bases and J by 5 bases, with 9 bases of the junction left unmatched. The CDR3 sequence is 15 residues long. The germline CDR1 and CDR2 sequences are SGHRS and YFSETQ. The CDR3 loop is CASSSGDRGSTEAFF. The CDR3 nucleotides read TGCGCCAGCAGCTCTGGAGACAGGGGATCTACTGAAGCTTTCTTT.

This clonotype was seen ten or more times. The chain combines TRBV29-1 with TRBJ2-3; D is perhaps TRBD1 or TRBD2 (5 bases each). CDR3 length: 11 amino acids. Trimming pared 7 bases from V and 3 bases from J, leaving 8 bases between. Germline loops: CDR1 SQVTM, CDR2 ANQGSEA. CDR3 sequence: CSGGVTDTQYF. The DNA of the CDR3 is TGCAGCGGAGGGGTGACAGATACGCAGTATTTT.

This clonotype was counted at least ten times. The CDR3 coding sequence is TGCAGCGTTGGAGACAGGGCGAGCGGGGCCAACGTCCTGACTTTC. This codes for CSVGDRASGANVLTF. This chain links TRBV29-1 with TRBJ2-6, with 7 bases fitting TRBD1. The CDR3 loop spans 15 amino acids. From germline, CDR1 is SQVTM and CDR2 ANQGSEA. With 4 bases clipped from V and 4 bases from J, the junction kept 7 bases outside the gene matches. Full variable domain (outside the CDR3, taken from reference TRBV29-1 and TRBJ2-6): SAVISQKPSRDICQRGTSLTIQCQVDSQVTMMFWYRQQPGQSLTLIATANQGSEATYESGFVIDKFPISRPNLTFSTLTVSNMSPEDSSIYLCSVGDRASGANVLTFGAGSRLTVL.

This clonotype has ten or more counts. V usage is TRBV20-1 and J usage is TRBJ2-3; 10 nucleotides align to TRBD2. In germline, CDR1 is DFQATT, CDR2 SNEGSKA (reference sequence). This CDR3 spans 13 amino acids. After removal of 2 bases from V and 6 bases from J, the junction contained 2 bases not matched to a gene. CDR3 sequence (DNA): TGCAGTGCTAGAAGCGGGGGGGCCGATACGCAGTATTTT. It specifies CSARSGGADTQYF.

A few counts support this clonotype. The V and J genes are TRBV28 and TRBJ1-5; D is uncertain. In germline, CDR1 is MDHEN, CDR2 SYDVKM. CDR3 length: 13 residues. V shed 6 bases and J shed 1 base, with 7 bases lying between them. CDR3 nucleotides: TGTGCCAGCAGGAGCGAGAGCAATCAGCCCCAGCATTTT. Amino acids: CASRSESNQPQHF.

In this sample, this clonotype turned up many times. This chain's CDR3 is CASSSGQGSRETQYF. DNA for the CDR3: TGTGCCAGCAGTTCGGGACAGGGGAGTCGGGAGACCCAGTACTTC. The chain is built from TRBV27 and TRBJ2-5; 10 bases match TRBD1. In germline, CDR1 is MNHEY, CDR2 SMNVEV (reference sequence). V shed 4 bases and J 5 bases; nucleotides not matched to a gene: 7. CDR3 length: 15 amino acids.

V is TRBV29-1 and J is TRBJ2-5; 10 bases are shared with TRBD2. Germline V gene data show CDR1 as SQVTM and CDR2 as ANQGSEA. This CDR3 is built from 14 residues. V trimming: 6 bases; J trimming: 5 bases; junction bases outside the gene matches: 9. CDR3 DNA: TGCAGCGTCGGACTAGCGGCTGAGAGGGAGACCCAGTACTTC. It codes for CSVGLAAERETQYF.

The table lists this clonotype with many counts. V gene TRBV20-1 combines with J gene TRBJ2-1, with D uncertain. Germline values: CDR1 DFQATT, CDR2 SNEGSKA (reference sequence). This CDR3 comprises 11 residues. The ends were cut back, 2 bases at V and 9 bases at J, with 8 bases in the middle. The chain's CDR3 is CSARLSLEQFF. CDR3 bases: TGCAGTGCTAGATTATCCCTTGAGCAGTTCTTC.

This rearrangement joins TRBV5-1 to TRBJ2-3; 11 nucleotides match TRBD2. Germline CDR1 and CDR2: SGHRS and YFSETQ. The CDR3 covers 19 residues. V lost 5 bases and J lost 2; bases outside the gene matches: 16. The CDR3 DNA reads TGCGCCAGCAGTTGGGGGGGGACTAGCGGCTCTCTTTCCACAGATACGCAGTATTTT. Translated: CASSWGGTSGSLSTDTQYF.

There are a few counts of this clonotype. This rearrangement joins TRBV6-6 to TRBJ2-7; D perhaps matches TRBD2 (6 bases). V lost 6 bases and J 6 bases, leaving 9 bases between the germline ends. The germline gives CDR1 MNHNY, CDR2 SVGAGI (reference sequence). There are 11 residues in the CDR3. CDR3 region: CASRGGLEQYF. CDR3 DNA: TGTGCCAGCAGGGGGGGTCTCGAGCAGTACTTC.